The clone carrying this T cell receptor beta chain was seen once. This record comes from a study of blood T cell repertoires in COVID-19. Study information: Italy, Spain and the United States were the sources of the convalescent and acute COVID-19 samples. T cells, B-cell-depleted T cells, or PBMCs supplied cDNA or gDNA.

The CDR3 has 16 residues. Original methodology: Amplification of reference gene primers was used by the study to estimate nucleated cell counts. Sequencing was performed with immunoSEQ multiplex PCR; in TCRdb, only in-frame clones are kept and a portion is missing. For V, J and clone size, that table is used; D and trimming come from the DNA. Among about 430,000 clones listed, more than 80% were seen once. The TCR was taken from a man aged 25 to 40 who had recovered from COVID-19. The chain links TRBV21-1 to TRBJ2-7; no DNA check was done on the table's D call, TRBD1. TRBV21-1 is a documented pseudogene. The sequenced material came from PBMCs or T cells enriched from blood (not recorded which). The chain's CDR3 is CASSPHPGQGAHEQYF. As DNA, the CDR3 is TGTGCCAGCAGCCCGCACCCGGGACAGGGGGCACACGAGCAGTACTTC.